The clone carrying this T cell receptor beta chain was recorded once. Trimming shortened V by 1 base and J by 1 base, and 16 bases separated the two germline ends. Germline CDR1 SGHTA, CDR2 FQGTGA. The CDR3 runs to 17 residues. Survey-level TCR beta sequencing used the immunoSEQ assay. This table comes from immunoSEQ multiplex PCR, and its TCRdb copy is limited to in-frame clones, with some not included. The data show 45,000 to 60,000 clones, approximately 95% seen once. The chain links TRBV7-3 to TRBJ2-5, with D possibly TRBD2 on 6 matching bases. Material: PBMCs. The sequence derives from a man aged 35 to 55 with rheumatoid arthritis. The CDR3 region has the DNA TGTGCCAGCAGCTTAAGGGGCGCGGGAACTACCCAAGAGACCCAGTACTTC. It translates to CASSLRGAGTTQETQYF.